This record looks at one T cell receptor (beta chain) sequence and its context. Produced via immunoSEQ multiplex PCR; TCRdb's table is partial and in-frame only. The data contain 100,000 or so clones, more than 75% of them singletons. These data are taken from a study of blood T cell repertoires in COVID-19. Overall study context: Specimens from acute and convalescent COVID-19 originated in the United States, Italy and Spain. Sample material is recorded as cDNA or gDNA derived from T cells, B-cell-depleted T cells, or PBMCs.

The sequenced sample consisted of peripheral blood. The origin of this receptor is a human donor in a cohort sampled during active COVID-19.

CDR3 sequence: CASSPGGRIDTQYF. CDR3 DNA sequence: TGTGCCAGTAGTCCAGGTGGAAGAATAGATACGCAGTATTTT. The V call is TRBV19, the J call TRBJ2-3; no definite D call. The ends were cut back, 5 bases at V and 5 bases at J, with 14 bases in the middle. The CDR3 has 14 residues. In germline, CDR1 is LNHDA, CDR2 SQIVND (reference sequence). Using reference TRBV19 and TRBJ2-3 for the parts outside the CDR3, the full variable domain is DGGITQSPKYLFRKEGQNVTLSCEQNLNHDAMYWYRQDPGQGLRLIYYSQIVNDFQKGDIAEGYSVSREKKESFPLTVTSAQKNPTAFYLCASSPGGRIDTQYFGPGTRLTVL.